This is a list of T cell receptor beta chains from one sample in a study of cytomegalovirus exposure and HLA in healthy donors. Produced via immunoSEQ multiplex PCR; TCRdb's table is partial and in-frame only. The data hold some 170,000 clones, with over 70% observed a single time. Sequenced material: PBMCs. The receptor set was obtained from an older woman in good health and CMV-seropositive. Each CDR3 is given with its conserved first and last residue. The order of the fields is clone size, D gene, J gene, V gene, CDR3 protein, CDR3 DNA. A D gene is named only where the DNA matches it firmly. Clone size is not always given. Where it is, it says once, few, many or a class for expanded clones.

abundance: once
d_gene: TRBD2
j_gene: TRBJ2-5
v_gene: TRBV7-3
CDR3aa: CASSPTSGGETQYF
CDR3nt: TGTGCCAGCAGTCCGACTAGCGGGGGAGAGACCCAGTACTTC

abundance: .
d_gene: TRBD2
j_gene: TRBJ2-1
v_gene: TRBV6-5
CDR3aa: CASSPTSVGPNEQFF
CDR3nt: TGTGCCAGCAGTCCCACTAGCGTGGGGCCCAATGAGCAGTTCTTC

abundance: .
d_gene: .
j_gene: TRBJ2-7
v_gene: TRBV7-9
CDR3aa: CASSFGSYEQYF
CDR3nt: TGTGCCAGCAGCTTTGGCAGCTACGAGCAGTACTTC

abundance: .
d_gene: .
j_gene: TRBJ1-2
v_gene: TRBV2
CDR3aa: CASSELKGFGGYTF
CDR3nt: TGTGCCAGCAGTGAACTAAAGGGGTTTGGCGGCTACACCTTC

abundance: .
d_gene: .
j_gene: TRBJ2-2
v_gene: TRBV28
CDR3aa: CASSFPDSLLTGELFF
CDR3nt: TGTGCCAGCAGCTTCCCGGACAGCCTACTCACCGGGGAGCTGTTTTTT

abundance: few
d_gene: .
j_gene: TRBJ1-4
v_gene: TRBV5-1
CDR3aa: CASSLAPEEKLFF
CDR3nt: TGCGCCAGCAGCTTGGCGCCAGAAGAAAAACTGTTTTTT

abundance: few
d_gene: TRBD1
j_gene: TRBJ1-1
v_gene: TRBV6-1
CDR3aa: CASRQGPGRAFF
CDR3nt: TGTGCCAGTAGACAGGGGCCCGGCAGGGCTTTCTTT

abundance: .
d_gene: TRBD1
j_gene: TRBJ1-6
v_gene: TRBV2
CDR3aa: CASRPIGGQGVSRSSPLHF
CDR3nt: TGTGCCAGCAGACCGATCGGGGGACAGGGGGTTAGTCGGAGTTCACCCCTCCACTTT

abundance: .
d_gene: TRBD2
j_gene: TRBJ2-1
v_gene: TRBV18
CDR3aa: CASSLGSGRYDEQFF
CDR3nt: TGTGCCAGCTCCCTGGGGAGCGGGAGATACGATGAGCAGTTCTTC

abundance: few
d_gene: .
j_gene: TRBJ2-7
v_gene: TRBV4-2
CDR3aa: CASSRGEYEQYF
CDR3nt: TGTGCCAGCAGCCGGGGGGAGTACGAGCAGTACTTC

abundance: .
d_gene: .
j_gene: TRBJ1-5
v_gene: TRBV7-8
CDR3aa: CASSLVGGSNQPQHF
CDR3nt: TGTGCCAGCAGCTTAGTGGGGGGGAGCAATCAGCCCCAGCATTTT

abundance: .
d_gene: .
j_gene: TRBJ2-7
v_gene: TRBV18
CDR3aa: CASSPNRQEYEQYF
CDR3nt: TGTGCCAGCTCACCAAACAGGCAAGAGTACGAGCAGTACTTC

abundance: once
d_gene: .
j_gene: TRBJ1-2
v_gene: TRBV30
CDR3aa: CAWIRTALNYGYTF
CDR3nt: TGTGCCTGGATCCGGACAGCTCTTAACTATGGCTACACCTTC

abundance: .
d_gene: .
j_gene: TRBJ1-2
v_gene: TRBV5-1
CDR3aa: CASSSGDGGYGYTF
CDR3nt: TGCGCCAGCAGCTCCGGGGACGGAGGGTATGGCTACACCTTC

abundance: .
d_gene: .
j_gene: TRBJ1-1
v_gene: TRBV29-1
CDR3aa: CSVVDRPRNTEAFF
CDR3nt: TGCAGCGTTGTTGACAGGCCTAGGAACACTGAAGCTTTCTTT

abundance: .
d_gene: TRBD1
j_gene: TRBJ2-1
v_gene: TRBV11-2
CDR3aa: CASSTDRGHEQFF
CDR3nt: TGTGCCAGCAGCACGGACAGGGGCCATGAGCAGTTCTTC

abundance: .
d_gene: .
j_gene: TRBJ2-4
v_gene: TRBV4-1
CDR3aa: CASSQDLLAKNSQYF
CDR3nt: TGCGCCAGCAGCCAAGATTTACTAGCCAAAAACAGTCAGTACTTC

abundance: .
d_gene: TRBD1
j_gene: TRBJ2-7
v_gene: TRBV19
CDR3aa: CASSHGQEGVYEQYF
CDR3nt: TGTGCCAGTAGTCACGGACAGGAAGGTGTTTACGAGCAGTACTTC

abundance: few
d_gene: .
j_gene: TRBJ1-5
v_gene: TRBV19
CDR3aa: CASSMRNSNQPQHF
CDR3nt: TGTGCCAGTAGTATGCGAAATAGCAATCAGCCCCAGCATTTT

abundance: .
d_gene: .
j_gene: TRBJ2-1
v_gene: TRBV2
CDR3aa: CASSRDTPRNEQFF
CDR3nt: TGTGCCAGCAGCCGGGACACCCCAAGGAATGAGCAGTTCTTC

abundance: .
d_gene: TRBD2
j_gene: TRBJ2-1
v_gene: TRBV18
CDR3aa: CASSPLQLADNEQFF
CDR3nt: TGTGCCAGCTCACCACTACAACTAGCGGACAATGAGCAGTTCTTC

abundance: once
d_gene: TRBD1
j_gene: TRBJ1-3
v_gene: TRBV9
CDR3aa: CASSVKGAFSGNTIYF
CDR3nt: TGTGCCAGCAGCGTCAAGGGGGCCTTCTCTGGAAACACCATATATTTT

abundance: once
d_gene: .
j_gene: TRBJ2-1
v_gene: TRBV7-9
CDR3aa: CASSSQRLLVSYNEQFF
CDR3nt: TGTGCCAGCAGCTCCCAGCGGCTACTAGTATCCTACAATGAGCAGTTCTTC

abundance: .
d_gene: .
j_gene: TRBJ1-2
v_gene: TRBV5-1
CDR3aa: CASSLVRGSGYTF
CDR3nt: TGCGCCAGCAGCTTGGTAAGGGGTTCTGGCTACACCTTC

abundance: .
d_gene: .
j_gene: TRBJ2-2
v_gene: TRBV15
CDR3aa: CATSRELNTGELFF
CDR3nt: TGTGCCACCAGCAGAGAACTTAACACCGGGGAGCTGTTTTTT

abundance: .
d_gene: TRBD1
j_gene: TRBJ2-7
v_gene: TRBV18
CDR3aa: CASSPDRAGEQYF
CDR3nt: TGTGCCAGCTCACCCGACAGGGCGGGCGAGCAGTACTTC

abundance: many
d_gene: .
j_gene: TRBJ2-1
v_gene: TRBV29-1
CDR3aa: CSVEDAGVRSYNEQFF
CDR3nt: TGCAGCGTTGAAGATGCAGGGGTCAGGTCCTACAATGAGCAGTTCTTC

abundance: few
d_gene: .
j_gene: TRBJ2-5
v_gene: TRBV9
CDR3aa: CASSVATLQGAETQYF
CDR3nt: TGTGCCAGCAGCGTGGCAACACTACAGGGTGCAGAGACCCAGTACTTC

abundance: .
d_gene: .
j_gene: TRBJ2-5
v_gene: TRBV7-8
CDR3aa: CASSLAQGATQYF
CDR3nt: TGTGCCAGCAGCTTAGCGCAGGGCGCGACCCAGTACTTC

abundance: .
d_gene: .
j_gene: TRBJ1-2
v_gene: TRBV27
CDR3aa: CASSLTGSADGYTF
CDR3nt: TGTGCCAGCAGTTTAACAGGATCAGCTGATGGCTACACCTTC

abundance: .
d_gene: TRBD1
j_gene: TRBJ1-5
v_gene: TRBV28
CDR3aa: CASSLQGGSNQPQHF
CDR3nt: TGTGCCAGCAGTTTACAGGGGGGAAGCAATCAGCCCCAGCATTTT

abundance: .
d_gene: .
j_gene: TRBJ2-3
v_gene: TRBV14
CDR3aa: CASSRGGSTDTQYF
CDR3nt: TGTGCCAGCAGCCGCGGTGGCTCCACAGATACGCAGTATTTT

abundance: few
d_gene: .
j_gene: TRBJ1-1
v_gene: TRBV7-2
CDR3aa: CASSTYRDTEAFF
CDR3nt: TGTGCCAGCAGCACCTACCGGGACACTGAAGCTTTCTTT

abundance: .
d_gene: TRBD1
j_gene: TRBJ1-4
v_gene: TRBV19
CDR3aa: CASSPRIGQGGEKLFF
CDR3nt: TGTGCCAGTAGTCCGAGGATCGGACAGGGTGGTGAAAAACTGTTTTTT

abundance: .
d_gene: .
j_gene: TRBJ2-7
v_gene: TRBV2
CDR3aa: CAGSRGFSSYEQYF
CDR3nt: TGTGCCGGCTCCCGGGGGTTTTCGTCCTACGAGCAGTACTTC

abundance: .
d_gene: .
j_gene: TRBJ1-2
v_gene: TRBV30
CDR3aa: CASSPFYRDFNYGYTF
CDR3nt: TGTGCCTCCTCCCCTTTCTACAGGGATTTTAACTATGGCTACACCTTC

abundance: .
d_gene: .
j_gene: TRBJ2-2
v_gene: TRBV9
CDR3aa: CASSALGTNTGELFF
CDR3nt: TGTGCCAGCAGCGCCCTGGGCACGAACACCGGGGAGCTGTTTTTT

abundance: few
d_gene: TRBD2
j_gene: TRBJ2-1
v_gene: TRBV10-2
CDR3aa: CASGTSGTVNEQFF
CDR3nt: TGCGCCAGCGGGACTAGCGGGACGGTCAATGAGCAGTTCTTC

abundance: .
d_gene: .
j_gene: TRBJ1-1
v_gene: TRBV7-8
CDR3aa: CASSVGRLNTEAFF
CDR3nt: TGTGCCAGCAGCGTGGGGCGGCTGAACACTGAAGCTTTCTTT

abundance: .
d_gene: .
j_gene: TRBJ2-3
v_gene: TRBV7-2
CDR3aa: CASSREGRSTDTQYF
CDR3nt: TGTGCCAGCAGCCGAGAGGGCAGAAGCACAGATACGCAGTATTTT

abundance: .
d_gene: TRBD1
j_gene: TRBJ2-7
v_gene: TRBV10-1
CDR3aa: CASSESPGGGCHYEQYF
CDR3nt: TGCGCCAGCAGTGAGTCCCCAGGGGGCGGATGTCACTACGAGCAGTACTTC

abundance: .
d_gene: .
j_gene: TRBJ2-3
v_gene: TRBV11-3
CDR3aa: CASSLDRSTDTQYF
CDR3nt: TGTGCCAGCAGCTTAGATCGTAGCACAGATACGCAGTATTTT

abundance: few
d_gene: .
j_gene: TRBJ2-1
v_gene: TRBV2
CDR3aa: CASSRTRTEQFF
CDR3nt: TGTGCCAGCAGTCGGACTCGGACTGAGCAGTTCTTC

abundance: .
d_gene: .
j_gene: TRBJ2-7
v_gene: TRBV9
CDR3aa: CASSVGGSASEQYF
CDR3nt: TGTGCCAGCAGCGTAGGAGGTTCTGCCTCCGAGCAGTACTTC

abundance: .
d_gene: TRBD1
j_gene: TRBJ2-7
v_gene: TRBV6-6
CDR3aa: CASSYLKGQARGEQYF
CDR3nt: TGTGCCAGCAGTTACTTAAAGGGACAGGCCCGGGGGGAGCAGTACTTC

abundance: once
d_gene: TRBD2
j_gene: TRBJ2-5
v_gene: TRBV5-1
CDR3aa: CASSWEGTPQETQYF
CDR3nt: TGCGCCAGCAGCTGGGAGGGGACCCCACAAGAGACCCAGTACTTC

abundance: .
d_gene: TRBD1
j_gene: TRBJ2-7
v_gene: TRBV5-4
CDR3aa: CASSWDSYEQYF
CDR3nt: TGTGCCAGCAGCTGGGACAGCTACGAGCAGTACTTC

abundance: .
d_gene: TRBD2
j_gene: TRBJ2-1
v_gene: TRBV5-5
CDR3aa: CASRFGLAGGLSSYNEQFF
CDR3nt: TGTGCCAGCAGGTTCGGACTAGCGGGGGGGTTGAGCTCCTACAATGAGCAGTTCTTC

abundance: once
d_gene: .
j_gene: TRBJ2-3
v_gene: TRBV6-6
CDR3aa: CASSYSYTDTQYF
CDR3nt: TGTGCCAGCAGTTACTCATACACAGATACGCAGTATTTT

abundance: .
d_gene: TRBD1
j_gene: TRBJ1-5
v_gene: TRBV27
CDR3aa: CASRGTGEWQPQHF
CDR3nt: TGTGCCAGCAGGGGGACAGGGGAATGGCAGCCCCAGCATTTT

abundance: .
d_gene: .
j_gene: TRBJ2-2
v_gene: TRBV5-4
CDR3aa: CASSTGMNTGELFF
CDR3nt: TGTGCCAGCAGCACCGGGATGAACACCGGGGAGCTGTTTTTT

abundance: few
d_gene: TRBD1
j_gene: TRBJ2-5
v_gene: TRBV30
CDR3aa: CAWTQGQQETQYF
CDR3nt: TGTGCCTGGACCCAGGGACAGCAAGAGACCCAGTACTTC

abundance: .
d_gene: .
j_gene: TRBJ2-2
v_gene: TRBV5-4
CDR3aa: CASSLFTGYGELFF
CDR3nt: TGTGCCAGCAGCTTGTTCACGGGTTACGGGGAGCTGTTTTTT

abundance: .
d_gene: .
j_gene: TRBJ1-5
v_gene: TRBV7-4
CDR3aa: CASRTGQWVPQPQHF
CDR3nt: TGTGCCAGCCGGACTGGGCAGTGGGTTCCCCAGCCCCAGCATTTT

abundance: .
d_gene: TRBD1
j_gene: TRBJ1-5
v_gene: TRBV28
CDR3aa: CASSDRVRPNQPQHF
CDR3nt: TGTGCCAGCAGCGACAGGGTACGACCAAATCAGCCCCAGCATTTT

abundance: .
d_gene: TRBD1
j_gene: TRBJ1-1
v_gene: TRBV7-3
CDR3aa: CASTETGVRTEAFF
CDR3nt: TGTGCCAGCACCGAGACAGGGGTTAGGACTGAAGCTTTCTTT

abundance: once
d_gene: .
j_gene: TRBJ2-2
v_gene: TRBV7-3
CDR3aa: CASSSPATGELFF
CDR3nt: TGTGCCAGCAGCTCGCCAGCGACCGGGGAGCTGTTTTTT

abundance: .
d_gene: TRBD1
j_gene: TRBJ1-2
v_gene: TRBV7-9
CDR3aa: CASSAGTAYYGYTF
CDR3nt: TGTGCCAGCAGCGCCGGGACAGCTTACTATGGCTACACCTTC

abundance: once
d_gene: TRBD1
j_gene: TRBJ2-2
v_gene: TRBV7-6
CDR3aa: CASSFSQGPLNTGELFF
CDR3nt: TGTGCCAGCAGCTTTTCACAGGGGCCTTTGAACACCGGGGAGCTGTTTTTT

abundance: .
d_gene: .
j_gene: TRBJ2-3
v_gene: TRBV5-1
CDR3aa: CASSLARRSELSDTQYF
CDR3nt: TGCGCCAGCAGCTTGGCACGCCGTAGCGAACTTTCAGATACGCAGTATTTT